This T cell receptor beta chain stems from a study of cytomegalovirus exposure and HLA in healthy donors. Study observations and caveats: A few chains linked to CMV were shown in vitro to be specific for CMV antigens. Later analysis suggested most CMV-associated TCR beta chains were HLA-restricted.

Concerning this clone: Its antigen is currently unknown.

The PCR contained 60 Vbeta and 13 Jbeta primers. Sequencing used immunoSEQ multiplex PCR; TCRdb keeps in-frame clones, though not all of them. The data show 120,000 or so clones, about four fifths seen once. Germline CDR1 SGDLS, CDR2 YYNGEE. The V and J ends lost 0 bases and 4 bases respectively, with 10 bases between them. The CDR3 covers 14 residues. Each donor's status was that of a healthy bone marrow donor. The V gene is TRBV9, the J gene TRBJ1-1, with D unclear. This TCR came from a woman aged 45-65 years in good health and CMV-seropositive. Source material: PBMCs. The CDR3 DNA reads TGTGCCAGCAGCGTAGAGCCAGGCTCCACTGAAGCTTTCTTT. Translating it yields CASSVEPGSTEAFF.